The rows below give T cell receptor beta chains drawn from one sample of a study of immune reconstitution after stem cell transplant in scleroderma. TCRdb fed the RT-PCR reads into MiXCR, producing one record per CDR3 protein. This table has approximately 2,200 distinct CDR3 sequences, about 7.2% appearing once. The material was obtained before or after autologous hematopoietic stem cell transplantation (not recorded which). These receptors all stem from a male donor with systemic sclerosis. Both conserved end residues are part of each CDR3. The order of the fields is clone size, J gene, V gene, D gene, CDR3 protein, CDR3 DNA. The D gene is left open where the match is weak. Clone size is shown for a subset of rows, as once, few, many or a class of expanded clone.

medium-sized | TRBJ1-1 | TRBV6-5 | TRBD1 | CASSSQGALNTEAFF | TGTGCCAGCAGTTCACAGGGGGCACTGAACACTGAAGCTTTCTTT
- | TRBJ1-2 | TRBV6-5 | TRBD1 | CALGGQNRGAGYTF | TGTGCCTTAGGGGGGCAGAACAGGGGCGCTGGCTACACCTTC
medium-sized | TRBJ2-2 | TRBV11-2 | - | CASSLDRNRGPLSGELFF | TGTGCCAGCAGCTTAGATCGTAATAGGGGACCCCTGTCCGGGGAGCTGTTTTTT
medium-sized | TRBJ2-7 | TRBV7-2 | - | CASSLGQKDSEQYF | TGTGCCAGCAGCTTAGGCCAGAAAGATAGCGAGCAGTACTTC
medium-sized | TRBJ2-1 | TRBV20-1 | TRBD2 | CSAPKMGGSYNEQFF | TGCAGTGCTCCCAAAATGGGGGGGTCCTACAATGAGCAGTTCTTC
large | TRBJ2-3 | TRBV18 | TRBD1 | CASSPLDPGTGDTDTQYF | TGTGCCAGCTCACCACTAGACCCCGGGACAGGCGACACAGATACGCAGTATTTT
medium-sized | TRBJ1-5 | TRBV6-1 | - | CASSEEKFVSPGRNQPQHF | TGTGCCAGCAGTGAGGAGAAGTTCGTTTCCCCGGGGCGCAATCAGCCCCAGCATTTT
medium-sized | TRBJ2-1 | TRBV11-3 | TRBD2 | CASSLAGGSVYEQFF | TGTGCCAGCAGCTTAGCCGGGGGGAGCGTGTACGAGCAGTTCTTC
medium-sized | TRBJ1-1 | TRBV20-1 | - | CSASQEGTRIRRAFF | TGCAGTGCTTCCCAGGAGGGGACCCGAATTCGGAGAGCTTTCTTT
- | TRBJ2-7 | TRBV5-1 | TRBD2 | CASSLAGGTYEQYF | TGCGCCAGCAGCTTAGCGGGGGGGACCTACGAGCAGTACTTC
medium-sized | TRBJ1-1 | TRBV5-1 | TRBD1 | CASRREPGQGGGEAFF | TGCGCCAGCAGAAGGGAGCCGGGACAGGGTGGGGGTGAAGCTTTCTTT
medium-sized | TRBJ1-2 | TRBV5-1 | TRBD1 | CASSLAGQNGYTF | TGCGCCAGCAGCTTGGCGGGACAGAATGGCTACACCTTC
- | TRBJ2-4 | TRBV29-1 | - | CSVEGGGNIQYF | TGCAGCGTTGAAGGGGGTGGGAACATTCAGTACTTC
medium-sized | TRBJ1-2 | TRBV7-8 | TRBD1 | CASSLQGAYRPHYGYTF | TGTGCCAGCAGCTTACAGGGGGCTTATAGGCCTCACTATGGCTACACCTTC
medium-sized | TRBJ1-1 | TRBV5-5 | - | CASSYHAEAFF | TGTGCCAGCAGCTACCACGCTGAAGCTTTCTTT
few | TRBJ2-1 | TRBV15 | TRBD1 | CATSRRPGQGEFF | TGTGCCACCAGCCGCAGACCGGGACAGGGTGAGTTCTTC
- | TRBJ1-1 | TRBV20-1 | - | CSARDLIGTEAFF | TGCAGTGCTAGAGACCTTATAGGGACTGAAGCTTTCTTT
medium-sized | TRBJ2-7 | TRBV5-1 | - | CASSFGRVPIYEQYF | TGCGCCAGCAGCTTTGGACGGGTTCCTATCTACGAGCAGTACTTC
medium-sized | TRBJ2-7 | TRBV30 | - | CAWSAGGSYEQYF | TGTGCCTGGAGCGCAGGCGGTTCCTACGAGCAGTACTTC
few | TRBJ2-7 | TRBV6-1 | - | CASSAPRREGGYEQYF | TGTGCCAGCAGTGCCCCCCGGAGGGAAGGGGGCTACGAGCAGTACTTC
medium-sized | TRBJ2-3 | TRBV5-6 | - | CASSYRRYPWGDTQYF | TGTGCCAGCAGCTACCGGCGATACCCTTGGGGAGATACGCAGTATTTT
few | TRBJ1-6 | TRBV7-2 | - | CASSFGGLSALHF | TGTGCCAGCAGCTTCGGGGGGCTGTCGGCCCTCCACTTT
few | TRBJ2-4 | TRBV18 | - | CASSPGGGDIQYF | TGTGCCAGCTCACCCGGTGGAGGAGACATTCAGTACTTC
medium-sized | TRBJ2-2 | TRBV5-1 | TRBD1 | CASSLEGAAGELFF | TGCGCCAGCAGCTTGGAGGGGGCCGCCGGGGAGCTGTTTTTT
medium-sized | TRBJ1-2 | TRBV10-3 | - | CAAKRGDSTNYGYTF | TGTGCCGCCAAGAGGGGCGACAGTACTAACTATGGCTACACCTTC
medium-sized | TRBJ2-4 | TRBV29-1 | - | CSVDPLAKNIQYF | TGCAGCGTTGATCCACTAGCCAAAAACATTCAGTACTTC
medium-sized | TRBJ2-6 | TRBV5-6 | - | CASKNSGANVLTF | TGTGCCAGCAAAAACTCTGGGGCCAACGTCCTGACTTTC
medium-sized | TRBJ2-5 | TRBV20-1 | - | CSASLGGKETQYF | TGCAGTGCTAGTTTGGGGGGCAAAGAGACCCAGTACTTC
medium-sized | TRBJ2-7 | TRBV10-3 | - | CAISEDSSTVRLAEQYF | TGTGCCATCAGTGAGGATTCGTCTACAGTCCGTTTGGCCGAGCAGTACTTC
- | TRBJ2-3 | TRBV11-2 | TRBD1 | CASSSYRGRGDTQYF | TGTGCCAGCAGCTCCTACAGGGGGCGAGGAGATACGCAGTATTTT
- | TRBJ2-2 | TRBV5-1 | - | CASSSGGGGAWSTGELFF | TGCGCCAGCAGCTCCGGAGGAGGGGGCGCTTGGAGCACCGGGGAGCTGTTTTTT
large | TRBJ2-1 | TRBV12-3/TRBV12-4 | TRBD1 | CASSLTGSSYNEQFF | TGTGCCAGCAGTCTGACAGGGTCCTCCTACAATGAGCAGTTCTTC
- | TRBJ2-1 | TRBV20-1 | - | CSAREYNEQFF | TGCAGTGCCAGAGAATACAATGAGCAGTTCTTC
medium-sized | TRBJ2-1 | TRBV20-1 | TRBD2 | CSASLLLAGGPGEQFF | TGCAGTGCTAGTTTGCTACTAGCGGGGGGGCCAGGCGAGCAGTTCTTC
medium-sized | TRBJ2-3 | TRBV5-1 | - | CASSLSGGDTQYF | TGCGCCAGCAGCTTAAGTGGAGGGGATACGCAGTATTTT
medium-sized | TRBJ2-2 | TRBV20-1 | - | CSARRGSSNTGELFF | TGCAGTGCTAGAAGGGGGAGTAGTAACACCGGGGAGCTGTTTTTT
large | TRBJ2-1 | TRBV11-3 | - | CASSLGGAISYNEQFF | TGTGCCAGCAGCTTAGGGGGGGCCATCTCCTACAATGAGCAGTTCTTC
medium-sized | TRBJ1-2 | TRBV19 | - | CASRLGQSPNYGYTF | TGTGCCAGTAGGTTGGGGCAGTCGCCTAACTATGGCTACACCTTC
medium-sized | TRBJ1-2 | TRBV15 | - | CATSREMDTAGYGYTF | TGTGCCACCAGCAGAGAGATGGACACAGCAGGGTATGGCTACACCTTC
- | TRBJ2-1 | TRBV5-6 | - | CASSRSWTAGRDIYNEQFF | TGTGCCAGCAGCCGGAGTTGGACAGCGGGCCGCGATATATACAATGAGCAGTTCTTC
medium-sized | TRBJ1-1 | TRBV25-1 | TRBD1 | CASSELGQGLDGAFF | TGTGCCAGCAGTGAATTGGGACAGGGACTGGATGGGGCTTTCTTT
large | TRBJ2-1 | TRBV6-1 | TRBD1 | CASSYGQGMAYNEQFF | TGTGCCAGCAGTTACGGACAGGGGATGGCCTACAATGAGCAGTTCTTC
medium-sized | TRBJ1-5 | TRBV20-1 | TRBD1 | CSATGTGTGPQHF | TGCAGTGCCACCGGGACAGGGACGGGGCCCCAGCATTTT
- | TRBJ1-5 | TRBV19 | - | CASSIGTTYQPQHF | TGTGCCAGTAGTATTGGGACAACATATCAGCCCCAGCATTTT